This T cell receptor (beta chain) was captured by sequencing in a study of blood T cell repertoires in COVID-19. Study as a whole: The samples span acute and convalescent COVID-19 from the United States, Italy and Spain. In each case, the material was cDNA or gDNA derived from T cells, B-cell-depleted T cells, or PBMCs.

How the authors handled the data: Amplified reference gene primers provided the basis for estimating nucleated cell counts. The method was immunoSEQ multiplex PCR; TCRdb's version includes in-frame clones alone and lacks a portion of them. V, J and clone size reflect that table, while D and trimming were determined from the DNA. The sample includes approximately 130,000 clones, about four fifths of them seen just once. V shed 5 bases and J 0 bases; nucleotides not matched to a gene: 6. Germline V gene data show CDR1 as SGHVS and CDR2 as FQNEAQ. This CDR3 is 16 amino acids long. This sequence was found in a man older than 75 with active or convalescent COVID-19. Sample: peripheral blood. This chain uses TRBV7-8 with TRBJ1-5; TRBD1 agrees at 8 bases. The CDR3 coding sequence is TGTGCCAGCAGCCCAGGGGGCGGGTTTAGCAATCAGCCCCAGCATTTT. This encodes CASSPGGGFSNQPQHF.